The sequence of this T cell receptor (beta chain) was determined in a study of shared clonotypes between healthy human individuals. Germline CDR1 reads SGHNT; CDR2 reads YENEEA. V lost 5 bases and J lost 7; bases outside the gene matches: 5. This CDR3 has 13 amino acids. The table came from immunoSEQ multiplex PCR; TCRdb's copy has only in-frame clones and leaves some out. The sample consists of about 960,000 clones, 70% to 85% of them appearing once. Study results and limitations: On the whole, naive subsets had larger estimated richness than memory subsets had.

Worth noting for this clone: The target antigen is unknown.

The TCR comes from a young man in good health. The chain uses TRBV11-3 and TRBJ1-1; 9 bases line up with TRBD1. Sequencing used memory CD4+ T cells sorted from blood. This sample's subset: CD45RA-negative fraction. This chain's CDR3 is CASSPGQGNEAFF. The DNA of the CDR3 is TGTGCCAGCAGCCCCGGACAGGGGAATGAAGCTTTCTTT.